The 13 T cell receptor beta chains below were found in one sample sequenced in a study of shared clonotypes between healthy human individuals. TCRdb keeps only in-frame clones here, not all; method: immunoSEQ multiplex PCR. In the table there are over 2 million clones, about nine tenths of which are singletons. The specimen was naive CD4+ T cells from PBMCs. Subset meaning: CD45RA+ positively selected. These receptors were collected from a young man in good health. Some clones in this sample may be carry-over from other donors' samples.

CDR3 DNA sequence: TGTGCCAGCAGTTTGTACGGTTCCTACGAGCAGTACTTC. Protein: CASSLYGSYEQYF. J is TRBJ2-7 and V is TRBV27; D call uncertain. V was shortened by 3 bases and J by 1 base, with 7 bases between the two germline ends. Per germline, CDR1 MNHEY and CDR2 SMNVEV (reference sequence). This CDR3 is built from 13 residues.

This clone was counted between two and nine times. This chain connects TRBV27 to TRBJ2-2; D unresolved. CDR3 length: 12 residues. V dropped 5 bases and J dropped 5 bases, with 6 bases sitting between them. CDR1 is MNHEY, CDR2 SMNVEV, per germline (reference sequence). The CDR3 sequence is CASSKMTGELFF. The CDR3 DNA sequence: TGTGCCAGCAGTAAGATGACCGGGGAGCTGTTTTTT.

V usage is TRBV6-1 and J usage is TRBJ2-7; 8 bases line up with TRBD1. The CDR3 sequence is 15 residues long. V shed 5 bases and J 2 bases; nucleotides not matched to a gene: 8. Germline lookup yields CDR1 MNHNS and CDR2 SASEGT. In DNA, the CDR3 is TGTGCCAGCAGTCGGACCGGGACAGGAGCCTACGAGCAGTACTTC. Protein sequence: CASSRTGTGAYEQYF.

The chain links TRBV28 to TRBJ1-5; D ambiguous. CDR3 size: 18 residues. Trimming took off 5 bases at V and 0 bases at J, with 20 bases between the two ends. Germline V gene data show CDR1 as MDHEN and CDR2 as SYDVKM. CDR3 bases: TGTGCCAGCAGTCTCCCGAGTGGGCCTCGTTATAGCAATCAGCCCCAGCATTTT. As protein: CASSLPSGPRYSNQPQHF.

The V and J genes are TRBV5-5 and TRBJ2-5; D remains ambiguous. The CDR3 totals 15 residues. V was cut by 0 bases and J by 5 bases, with 14 bases left in between. Looked up from germline, CDR1 is SGHKS and CDR2 is YYEKEE (reference sequence). In DNA form, the CDR3 reads TGTGCCAGCAGCTTGGACGTGGGTGGTTGGGAGACCCAGTACTTC. Amino acids: CASSLDVGGWETQYF.

This clone showed up just a few times. J is TRBJ1-5 and V is TRBV2; D call uncertain. CDR3 length: 14 amino acids. Trimming shortened V by 3 bases and J by 0 bases, and 6 bases separated the two germline ends. Germline V lookup: CDR1 SNHLY, CDR2 FYNNEI. The CDR3 nucleotides are TGTGCCAGCAGTGACACGAATAGCAATCAGCCCCAGCATTTT. Translated, it gives CASSDTNSNQPQHF.

The gene calls are TRBV6-5 and TRBJ1-3, with TRBD1 matching over 7 bases. The germline V gene has CDR1 MNHEY and CDR2 SVGAGI. The CDR3 sequence is 16 residues long. V shed 1 base, J shed 3 bases, and the junction held 6 bases outside the gene matches. The CDR3 DNA follows: TGTGCCAGCAGTTACTACGACAGGGCGCGTGGAAACACCATATATTTT. Translated: CASSYYDRARGNTIYF.

This chain links TRBV11-2 with TRBJ2-5; unclear D gene. Deletions cut 6 bases from V and 1 base from J, with 3 bases between. In germline, CDR1 is SGHAT, CDR2 FQNNGV. The CDR3 has 11 residues. CDR3 coding DNA: TGTGCCAGCAGATTCCAAGAGACCCAGTACTTC. This sequence encodes CASRFQETQYF.

This clone was found a few times. The V call is TRBV19, the J call TRBJ1-2; D ambiguous. The CDR3 covers 15 residues. CDR1 is LNHDA and CDR2 is SQIVND in the germline V gene (reference sequence). V was pared by 3 bases and J by 4 bases, with 15 bases between. The CDR3 region is CASSIFADGSYGYTF. The CDR3 DNA follows: TGTGCCAGTAGTATCTTCGCTGACGGATCCTATGGCTACACCTTC. Using reference TRBV19 and TRBJ1-2 for the parts outside the CDR3, the full variable domain is DGGITQSPKYLFRKEGQNVTLSCEQNLNHDAMYWYRQDPGQGLRLIYYSQIVNDFQKGDIAEGYSVSREKKESFPLTVTSAQKNPTAFYLCASSIFADGSYGYTFGSGTRLTVV.

This clone has just a few counts. Other DNA sequences from this sample encode an identical CDR3 as well. The rearrangement uses TRBV30 and TRBJ1-5; perhaps TRBD1 as D (6 bases). The CDR3 has 14 amino acids. V dropped 0 bases and J dropped 2 bases, with 8 bases sitting between them. The V gene's germline CDR1 is GTSNPN and CDR2 SVGIG (reference sequence). CDR3 region: CAWSVPGGNQPQHF. CDR3 bases: TGTGCCTGGAGTGTTCCAGGGGGCAATCAGCCCCAGCATTTT.

For this clone: Other DNA sequences in the same sample also yield this CDR3. The V gene is TRBV9, the J gene TRBJ2-3; 8 bases align to TRBD2. CDR3 length: 15 amino acids. With V trimmed by 4 bases and J by 0 bases, 4 bases remained unmatched. Germline CDR1 reads SGDLS; CDR2 reads YYNGEE. CDR3 sequence reads: CASSPTSGSTDTQYF. CDR3 bases: TGTGCCAGCAGCCCCACTAGCGGAAGCACAGATACGCAGTATTTT.

The V gene is TRBV4-3, the J gene TRBJ2-7; D unresolved. V was trimmed by 4 bases and J by 5 bases, leaving 12 bases between them. The CDR3 spans 13 residues. CDR1 and CDR2 (germline): LGHNA, YSLEER. Here the CDR3 reads CASSREAADEQYF. The CDR3 nucleotides read TGCGCCAGCAGCCGCGAGGCGGCGGACGAGCAGTACTTC.

The V gene is TRBV6-5, the J gene TRBJ2-7; TRBD2 aligns across 9 bases. V was pared by 6 bases and J by 2 bases, with 8 bases of the junction left unmatched. Germline CDR1 and CDR2: MNHEY and SVGAGI. CDR3 length: 15 residues. DNA for the CDR3: TGTGCCAGCAGCCCTGGGGCGGGAGGGGCCTACGAGCAGTACTTC. It translates to CASSPGAGGAYEQYF.